Listed below are T cell receptor beta chains from one sample, sequenced in a study of blood T cell repertoires in COVID-19. The data were produced by immunoSEQ multiplex PCR, yet TCRdb's version contains in-frame clones alone and is incomplete. The sample lists around 130,000 clones, roughly four fifths occurring once. The sample comprised peripheral blood. The source is a woman in her fifties or sixties with acute or convalescent COVID-19. Both conserved end residues are part of each CDR3. Fields, in order: D gene, V gene, J gene, CDR3 protein. A D gene is named only where the DNA matches it firmly.

NA	TRBV18	TRBJ2-2	CASSPLDIRNTGELFF
NA	TRBV10-1	TRBJ2-3	CASSRQPTDTQYF
TRBD1	TRBV18	TRBJ2-7	CASSPRGGQGVYEQYF
TRBD1	TRBV5-4	TRBJ1-1	CASRPDRHTEAFF
NA	TRBV19	TRBJ1-5	CASSTLESQPQHF
TRBD1	TRBV7-2	TRBJ1-2	CASSRDQGARGGYTF
NA	TRBV10-2	TRBJ2-3	CATRVGLSTDTQYF
TRBD1	TRBV13	TRBJ1-3	CATSNRGTSGNTIYF
TRBD2	TRBV5-1	TRBJ2-1	CASSLVPAGGYNEQFF
TRBD1	TRBV5-4	TRBJ2-1	CASSHPIVGDSEQFF
TRBD1	TRBV7-3	TRBJ2-3	CASSLKPAGTGGSDTQYF
NA	TRBV4-2	TRBJ1-4	CASSQPDSEKLFF
NA	TRBV2	TRBJ1-5	CASGKEKGNQPQHF
TRBD1	TRBV6-6	TRBJ1-4	CASSYSLTGTNEKLFF
NA	TRBV2	TRBJ1-1	CASSEAGWDTEAFF
NA	TRBV6-6	TRBJ1-2	CASSPQVGYGYTF
NA	TRBV6-6	TRBJ1-1	CASSYVQGGEDTEAFF
NA	TRBV29-1	TRBJ1-3	CSASGLLSGNTIYF
TRBD1	TRBV7-3	TRBJ2-1	CASSPGQGSNEQFF
TRBD1	TRBV28	TRBJ1-2	CASRSGQGRYGYTF
TRBD1	TRBV5-6	TRBJ1-4	CASSLYGDSINEKLFF
NA	TRBV2	TRBJ1-1	CASSGQLNTEAFF
NA	TRBV10-3	TRBJ1-1	CAISESLPRDTEAFF